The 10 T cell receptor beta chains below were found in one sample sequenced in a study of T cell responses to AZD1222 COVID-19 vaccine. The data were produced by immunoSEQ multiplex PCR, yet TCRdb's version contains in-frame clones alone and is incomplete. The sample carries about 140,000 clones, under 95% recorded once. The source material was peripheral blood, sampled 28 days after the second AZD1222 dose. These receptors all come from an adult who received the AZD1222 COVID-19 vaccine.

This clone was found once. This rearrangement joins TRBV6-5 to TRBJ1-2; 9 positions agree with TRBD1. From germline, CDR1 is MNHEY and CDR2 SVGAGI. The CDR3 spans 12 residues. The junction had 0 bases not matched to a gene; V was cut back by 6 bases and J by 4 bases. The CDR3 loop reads CASRGQGYGYTF. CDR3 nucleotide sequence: TGTGCCAGCAGGGGACAGGGCTATGGCTACACCTTC.

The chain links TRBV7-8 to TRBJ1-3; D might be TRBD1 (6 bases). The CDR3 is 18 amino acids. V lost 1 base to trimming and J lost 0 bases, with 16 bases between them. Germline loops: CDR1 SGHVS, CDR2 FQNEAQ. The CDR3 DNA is TGTGCCAGCAGCTTAGGGGCAAACAGGGTCCCCTCTGGAAACACCATATATTTT. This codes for CASSLGANRVPSGNTIYF.

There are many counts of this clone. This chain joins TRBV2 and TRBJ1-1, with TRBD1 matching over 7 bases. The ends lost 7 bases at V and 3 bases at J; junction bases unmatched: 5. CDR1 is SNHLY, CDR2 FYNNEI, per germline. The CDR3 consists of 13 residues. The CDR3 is CASITDRDTEAFF. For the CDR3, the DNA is TGTGCCAGCATCACAGACAGGGACACTGAAGCTTTCTTT.

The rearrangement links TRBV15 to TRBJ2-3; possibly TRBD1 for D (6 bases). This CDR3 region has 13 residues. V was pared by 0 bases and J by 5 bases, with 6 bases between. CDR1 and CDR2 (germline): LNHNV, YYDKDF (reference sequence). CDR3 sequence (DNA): TGTGCCACCAGCAGAGACAGGGGAGATACGCAGTATTTT. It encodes CATSRDRGDTQYF.

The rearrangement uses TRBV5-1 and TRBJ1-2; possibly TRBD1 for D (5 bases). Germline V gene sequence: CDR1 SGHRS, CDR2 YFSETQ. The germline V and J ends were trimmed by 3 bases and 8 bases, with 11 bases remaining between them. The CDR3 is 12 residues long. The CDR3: CASSYTGDGYTF. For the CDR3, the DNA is TGCGCCAGCAGCTACACAGGCGACGGCTACACCTTC.

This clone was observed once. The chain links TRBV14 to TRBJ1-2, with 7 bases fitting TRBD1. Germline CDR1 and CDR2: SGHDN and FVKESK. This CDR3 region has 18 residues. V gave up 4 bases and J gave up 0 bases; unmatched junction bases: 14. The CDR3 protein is CASSPLRAGGTSNYGYTF. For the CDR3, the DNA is TGTGCCAGCAGCCCCTTGCGGGCAGGGGGGACCTCTAACTATGGCTACACCTTC.

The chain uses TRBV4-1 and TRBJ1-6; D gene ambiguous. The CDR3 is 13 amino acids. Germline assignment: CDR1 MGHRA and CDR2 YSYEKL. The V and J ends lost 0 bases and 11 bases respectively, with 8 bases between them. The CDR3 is CASSQDRQTPLHF. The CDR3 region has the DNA TGCGCCAGCAGCCAAGATCGCCAAACACCCCTCCACTTT.

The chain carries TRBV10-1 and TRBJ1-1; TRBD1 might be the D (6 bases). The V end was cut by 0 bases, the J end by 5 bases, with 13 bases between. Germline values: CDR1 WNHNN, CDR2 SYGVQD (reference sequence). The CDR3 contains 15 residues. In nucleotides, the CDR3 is TGCGCCAGCAGTGAGTCGAACGACAGGAGGACTGAAGCTTTCTTT. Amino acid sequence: CASSESNDRRTEAFF.

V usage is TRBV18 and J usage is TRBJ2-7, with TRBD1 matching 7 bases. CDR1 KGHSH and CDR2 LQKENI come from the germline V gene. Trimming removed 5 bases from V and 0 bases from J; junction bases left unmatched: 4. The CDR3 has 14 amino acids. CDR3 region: CASSTQGFSYEQYF. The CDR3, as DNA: TGTGCCAGCTCAACACAGGGGTTCTCCTACGAGCAGTACTTC.

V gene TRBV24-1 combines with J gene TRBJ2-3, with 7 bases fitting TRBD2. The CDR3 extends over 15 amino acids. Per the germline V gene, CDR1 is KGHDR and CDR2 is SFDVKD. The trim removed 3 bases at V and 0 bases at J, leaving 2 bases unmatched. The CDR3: CATSDGGGSTDTQYF. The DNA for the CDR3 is TGTGCCACCAGTGATGGGGGGGGTAGCACAGATACGCAGTATTTT.